The T cell receptor (beta chain) described here comes from a study of shared clonotypes between healthy human individuals (dated by TCRdb to 2020 to 2021). Notes on the research overall: The cohort comprised a couple of women and a few men aged 18 to 49 years. Per donor, leukapheresis produced somewhere between about 0.94 and 9.5 billion PBMCs. For each donor, CD4 naive and CD4 memory were each given three plates, CD8 naive was given two plates, and CD8 memory was given one plate. To increase sequencing depth and limit assay-specific biases, different laboratories used diverse techniques to prepare libraries and sequence TCR repertoires. To estimate repertoire size and how much clonotype sharing occurs between individuals, the study deeply sequenced the blood TCR repertoires of a handful of healthy adults.

As for this clone: Its antigen is not yet known. No base qualities exist here, and no much larger clone lies one base off it.

Overall study results and their limits: Rarefaction of sorted-subset datasets indicated incomplete sequencing despite the large sequencing depth. Only blood was sampled, and tissue TCR repertoires likely differ from those in blood. Because the study included only a small number of donors, the genetic and exposure-history diversity represented was limited. Pairwise subsampling indicated that sequencing depth was expected to affect the degree of clonotype sharing among donors. Compared with non-shared clonotypes, clonotypes shared by all four sorted-subset donors had higher generation probabilities. Sharing across four donors was observed for roughly 5.4% of naive CD4, 3.5% of naive CD8, about 2.3% of memory CD4, and roughly 0.4% of memory CD8 clonotypes. Naive subsets generally had larger estimated clonotype richness than memory subsets did.

Donors were healthy HIV-negative adults with no recently reported acute infections or vaccinations. Every donor was a Caucasian adult residing in Nashville, Tennessee, USA. CD4+ T cells were enriched by magnetic negative selection, after which naive cells were positively selected on CD45RA and the negative fraction was taken as the memory subset. After blood collection by leukapheresis, PBMCs were isolated using Ficoll-Histopaque density gradient centrifugation and then cryopreserved in the vapor phase of liquid nitrogen. Analytical flow cytometry was used to check the purity and quantity of every magnetically sorted T cell population. From each sorted fraction, genomic DNA was isolated and quantified by UV absorbance on a Nanodrop 2000c. Using the deep immunoSEQ assay, multiplex PCR amplified TCR CDR3 regions from genomic DNA. Extracted genomic DNA from each cell subset was spread evenly across all wells of several immunoSEQ 96-well plates, with each plate serving as a replicate. For sorted subsets, 200 to 250 ng genomic DNA, equal to some 28,000 T cell genomes, was loaded into each replicate PCR. Purified libraries were measured with a Qubit 3.0 fluorometer, size-checked on a Bioanalyzer 2100, and measured again with the KAPA Library Quantification kit. Every immunoSEQ 96-well plate was sequenced on a dedicated single-read 150-cycle Illumina NextSeq 550 flow cell. The published analysis was carried out like this. Because the immunoSEQ output held only junctional sequences and lacked quality scores, the filtering could not match the filtering applied to full-length reads. Sequences were annotated with PyIR, a Python wrapper for IgBLAST v1.9, and V/J genes and CDR3 were assigned using IMGT germline references. Reads with weak V/J assignments (E-value above 1e-6), missing CDR3, stop codons, out-of-frame junctions, or ambiguous translated residues were removed. V3J clonotypes were defined as sequences sharing the same inferred V gene, J gene, and CDR3 amino acid sequence. Percentage overlap between repertoires was calculated by dividing the number of shared unique clonotypes by the size of the smaller repertoire. Repertoire richness was assessed with RTK rarefaction, the Chao1 estimator, and Recon v2.1 estimates of unobserved clonotypes. Generation probabilities for all TCRbeta clonotypes obtained by the gDNA method from four donors were computed using OLGA. TCRdb took over this immuneACCESS table, retaining in-frame rearrangements with V and J assigned. Such tables are incomplete; in checked studies, under half of the missing clones stem from an unresolved V gene, and the remainder is unexplained. V, J and clone size derive from that table, while D and trimming were established from the DNA sequence. The sample has hundreds of thousands of clones on record, around 72% of them singletons. Over 1.5% of the sample belongs to the ten largest clones.

Sequencing was carried out using memory CD4+ T cells sorted from blood. The cell subset or site label corresponds to: CD45RA-negative fraction. This receptor was identified in a woman aged 25-40 years in good health.

At the DNA level, the sequence is TGTGCCAGTAGTCCCAGGGGACAGACAACCTACGAGCAGTACTTC. This is translated as CASSPRGQTTYEQYF. The chain links TRBV19 with TRBJ2-7; a stretch of 7 junction bases matches TRBD1. At the junction V is shortened by 5 bases and J by 2 bases; bases outside the gene matches: 9. Including cysteine and phenylalanine, the CDR3 has 15 amino acids. The only DNA kept is the CDR3, 45 bases in frame from the first base. The germline V gene encodes CDR1 LNHDA and CDR2 SQIVND (reference sequence).